The 3 T cell receptor beta chains below all came from one sample that was sequenced in a study of shared clonotypes between healthy human individuals. Clones were read by immunoSEQ multiplex PCR, and TCRdb kept only the in-frame ones, dropping some. Altogether over a million clones are present, just under 99% being singletons, with the ten largest covering over 0.3%. The sample was naive CD4+ T cells sorted from blood. Subset of the sample: CD45RA+ positively selected. The receptors originated from a man younger than 45 in good health.

This clone was detected once. The V call is TRBV14, the J call TRBJ2-1; 9 bases agree with TRBD2. V dropped 4 bases and J dropped 4; count of bases not matched to a gene: 14. CDR3 length equals 18 residues. Per germline, CDR1 SGHDN and CDR2 FVKESK. This CDR3 reads CASSPGVAGVLGYNEQFF. DNA of the CDR3: TGTGCCAGCAGCCCCGGGGTAGCGGGAGTACTGGGATACAATGAGCAGTTCTTC. Variable domain in full (rest from reference TRBV14 and TRBJ2-1): EAGVTQFPSHSVIEKGQTVTLRCDPISGHDNLYWYRRVMGKEIKFLLHFVKESKQDESGMPNNRFLAERTGGTYSTLKVQPAELEDSGVYFCASSPGVAGVLGYNEQFFGPGTRLTVL.

The chain couples TRBV7-9 to TRBJ2-2; no firm D call. V shed 4 bases and J shed 4 bases, with 7 bases lying between them. CDR1 and CDR2 (germline): SEHNR, FQNEAQ (reference sequence). The CDR3 covers 13 residues. DNA of the CDR3: TGTGCCAGCAGCTCCCGGAGCACCGGGGAGCTGTTTTTT. Translation gives CASSSRSTGELFF.

The V call is TRBV5-8, the J call TRBJ2-3; 9 bases line up with TRBD1. The germline V gene has CDR1 SGHTS and CDR2 YDEGEE. The CDR3 has 17 amino acids. Unmatched junction bases numbered 12, after V lost 5 bases and J lost 2 bases. The DNA for the CDR3 is TGTGCCAGCAGGTTCGTCCTCGGACAGGGGAACACAGATACGCAGTATTTT. It translates to CASRFVLGQGNTDTQYF. Variable domain in full (rest from reference TRBV5-8 and TRBJ2-3): EAGVTQSPTHLIKTRGQQATLRCSPISGHTSVYWYQQALGLGLQFLLWYDEGEERNRGNFPPRFSGRQFPNYSSELNVNALELEDSALYLCASRFVLGQGNTDTQYFGPGTRLTVL.